These T cell receptor beta chains were read from a single sample in a study of Ad26.COV2.S vaccination and SARS-CoV-2 variants. TCRdb's table, derived via immunoSEQ multiplex PCR, lists solely in-frame clones and lacks some. The top ten clones hold about 1.5% of a sample with fewer than 900,000 clones, more than 70% of them seen once. The starting material was peripheral blood, obtained in a trial of Ad26.COV2.S vaccine versus placebo. The receptors originated from a person between 18 and 59 years old who received the Ad26.COV2.S COVID-19 vaccine or a placebo. CDR3s include the opening cysteine and the closing phenylalanine or tryptophan. A D gene is named only where the DNA matches it firmly. Size tells how often a clone was seen (once, few, many) or the class of an expanded clone, and some rows leave it out.

V gene	D gene	clone size	J gene	CDR3 protein	CDR3 DNA
TRBV6-5	-	-	TRBJ2-7	CASSYSQLAYEQYF	TGTGCCAGCAGTTACTCACAGCTAGCCTACGAGCAGTACTTC
TRBV7-2	TRBD2	-	TRBJ2-4	CASSLGVTSTNIQYF	TGTGCCAGCAGCTTAGGGGTGACTAGCACAAACATTCAGTACTTC
TRBV30	-	-	TRBJ1-1	CAWTLGENTEAFF	TGTGCCTGGACCCTCGGTGAGAACACTGAAGCTTTCTTT
TRBV5-6	-	-	TRBJ1-6	CASSVDSYNSPLHF	TGTGCCAGCAGCGTTGACAGTTATAATTCACCCCTCCACTTT
TRBV7-3	-	-	TRBJ2-7	CASSPSGVYEQYF	TGTGCCAGCAGCCCGTCGGGGGTCTACGAGCAGTACTTC
TRBV2	-	once	TRBJ1-3	CASSEQGPGNTIYF	TGTGCCAGCAGTGAACAGGGGCCGGGAAACACCATATATTTT
TRBV19	TRBD1	-	TRBJ2-7	CASSTLGTGGLYEQYF	TGTGCCAGTAGTACCTTGGGGACAGGGGGCCTCTACGAGCAGTACTTC
TRBV18	TRBD1	once	TRBJ2-7	CASSPSGQGAYEQYF	TGTGCCAGCTCACCGTCCGGACAGGGCGCATACGAGCAGTACTTC
TRBV7-2	TRBD1	-	TRBJ2-5	CASSLSGGETQYF	TGTGCCAGCAGCTTATCAGGGGGAGAGACCCAGTACTTC
TRBV27	TRBD1	once	TRBJ2-1	CASSSPSGTGPNVWQFF	TGTGCCAGCAGTTCCCCCTCAGGGACAGGCCCTAACGTATGGCAGTTCTTC
TRBV18	-	-	TRBJ1-2	CASSPARDAAWGYTF	TGTGCCAGCTCACCAGCCCGGGACGCCGCTTGGGGCTACACCTTC
TRBV27	TRBD1	-	TRBJ1-5	CASSPDRGGYSNQPQHF	TGTGCCAGCAGCCCGGACAGGGGGGGATATAGCAATCAGCCCCAGCATTTT
TRBV7-9	-	-	TRBJ1-3	CASSFGGSGNTIYF	TGTGCCAGCAGCTTCGGAGGATCTGGAAACACCATATATTTT
TRBV24-1	TRBD2	-	TRBJ2-2	CATSDPSGRPPHRTGELFF	TGTGCCACCAGTGATCCTAGCGGGAGGCCACCGCACCGAACCGGGGAGCTGTTTTTT
TRBV11-2	TRBD2	once	TRBJ2-1	CASSLDRGGPNEQFF	TGTGCCAGCAGCTTAGATCGGGGGGGCCCCAATGAGCAGTTCTTC
TRBV14	TRBD2	once	TRBJ2-2	CASSQESSGRVYTGELFF	TGTGCCAGCAGCCAAGAGTCTAGCGGGAGGGTGTACACCGGGGAGCTGTTTTTT
TRBV4-2	-	-	TRBJ1-3	CASSQGHSGNTIYF	TGTGCCAGCAGCCAAGGGCATTCTGGAAACACCATATATTTT
TRBV6-5	-	few	TRBJ2-7	CASSYRGPYEQYF	TGTGCCAGCAGTTACAGGGGTCCCTACGAGCAGTACTTC
TRBV6-5	TRBD2	-	TRBJ2-1	CASNGGEGLNDEQFF	TGTGCCAGCAATGGGGGGGAGGGCCTTAATGATGAGCAGTTCTTC
TRBV6-1	-	-	TRBJ2-3	CASSETPSGADTQYF	TGTGCCAGCAGTGAAACCCCCTCGGGGGCCGATACGCAGTATTTT
TRBV30	-	once	TRBJ2-5	CAWSFGTWETQYF	TGTGCCTGGAGTTTCGGGACATGGGAGACCCAGTACTTC
TRBV6-1	-	-	TRBJ2-2	CASSETRGPNTGELFF	TGTGCCAGCAGTGAAACCAGGGGCCCGAACACCGGGGAGCTGTTTTTT
TRBV12-3/TRBV12-4	-	-	TRBJ2-2	CASSLGFRGELFF	TGTGCCAGCAGTTTGGGGTTCCGCGGGGAGCTGTTTTTT
TRBV6-5	-	-	TRBJ2-6	CASSYQGGSGANVLTF	TGTGCCAGCAGTTACCAAGGGGGCTCTGGGGCCAACGTCCTGACTTTC
TRBV24-1	TRBD2	-	TRBJ2-3	CATSEPGLAGRDTQYF	TGTGCCACCAGTGAACCGGGACTAGCGGGTAGAGATACGCAGTATTTT
TRBV13	TRBD1	once	TRBJ2-7	CASSFPGQGVYEQYF	TGTGCCAGCAGCTTCCCGGGACAGGGGGTCTACGAGCAGTACTTC
TRBV5-6	-	-	TRBJ1-1	CASSPEGLDTEAFF	TGTGCCAGCAGCCCCGAAGGGTTGGACACTGAAGCTTTCTTT
TRBV11-3	-	-	TRBJ1-5	CASSLDRGRASWQPQHF	TGTGCCAGCAGCTTAGATCGGGGCAGGGCTAGCTGGCAGCCCCAGCATTTT
TRBV7-9	TRBD2	-	TRBJ2-1	CASRTGLAGESSYNEQFF	TGTGCCAGCAGAACGGGACTAGCGGGGGAGAGCTCCTACAATGAGCAGTTCTTC
TRBV3-1/TRBV3-2	-	-	TRBJ2-7	CASSQGGGTNLHEQYF	TGTGCCAGCAGCCAAGGAGGGGGGACTAACCTCCACGAGCAGTACTTC
TRBV6-5	-	-	TRBJ1-2	CASRLTGTGYGYTF	TGTGCCAGCAGACTAACCGGAACAGGGTATGGCTACACCTTC
TRBV9	TRBD1	-	TRBJ1-4	CASSRRTGESATNEKLFF	TGTGCCAGCAGCAGACGGACAGGGGAGTCGGCGACTAATGAAAAACTGTTTTTT
TRBV14	-	-	TRBJ1-2	CASSLNTNYGYTF	TGTGCCAGCAGCCTGAACACCAACTATGGCTACACCTTC
TRBV27	-	once	TRBJ2-5	CASSLRPRQETQYF	TGTGCCAGCAGTTTGCGCCCCAGGCAAGAGACCCAGTACTTC
TRBV19	-	-	TRBJ2-7	CASSIGAGSSYEQYF	TGTGCCAGTAGTATAGGTGCAGGGTCCTCCTACGAGCAGTACTTC
TRBV6-5	-	-	TRBJ2-7	CASSYGVEQYF	TGTGCCAGCAGTTACGGGGTCGAGCAGTACTTC
TRBV24-1	TRBD1	once	TRBJ2-7	CATSDCGFRGHCEQYF	TGTGCCACCAGTGATTGTGGGTTCAGGGGGCATTGCGAGCAGTACTTC
TRBV5-8	-	-	TRBJ1-5	CASSSVPQSPRPQHF	TGTGCCAGCAGCTCAGTCCCACAGAGCCCGCGGCCCCAGCATTTT
TRBV4-3	TRBD2	-	TRBJ2-5	CASSRSGGAGAGVTQYF	TGCGCCAGCAGCCGCTCGGGAGGGGCGGGAGCGGGGGTGACCCAGTACTTC
TRBV3-1/TRBV3-2	-	-	TRBJ2-2	CASSQPAGTQNTGELFF	TGTGCCAGCAGCCAACCAGCCGGGACGCAGAACACCGGGGAGCTGTTTTTT
TRBV9	-	-	TRBJ2-3	CASSPPVGGRNTQYF	TGTGCCAGCAGCCCACCCGTGGGGGGCCGAAATACGCAGTATTTT
TRBV18	-	-	TRBJ2-5	CASSPQTGQLGETQYF	TGTGCCAGCTCACCACAGACCGGACAGCTTGGGGAGACCCAGTACTTC
TRBV7-8	-	-	TRBJ2-2	CASSRARVDNTGELFF	TGTGCCAGCAGCCGAGCCAGGGTGGATAACACCGGGGAGCTGTTTTTT
TRBV6-2/TRBV6-3	TRBD2	-	TRBJ2-1	CASSYRRGVWGGVQFF	TGTGCCAGCAGTTACCGTCGGGGCGTATGGGGGGGAGTGCAGTTCTTC
TRBV6-1	-	-	TRBJ1-4	CASSERQGNEKLFF	TGTGCCAGCAGTGAACGTCAGGGGAATGAAAAACTGTTTTTT
TRBV12-3/TRBV12-4	-	-	TRBJ2-7	CASSVGAYEQYF	TGTGCCAGCAGCGTCGGGGCCTACGAGCAGTACTTC
TRBV27	-	-	TRBJ2-3	CASSQFSTDTQYF	TGTGCCAGCAGTCAATTTAGCACAGATACGCAGTATTTT
TRBV7-3	-	once	TRBJ2-6	CASSWDTGTGANVLTF	TGTGCCAGCAGCTGGGACACAGGGACCGGGGCCAACGTCCTGACTTTC
TRBV7-2	-	-	TRBJ2-7	CASSPLGSRRYEQYF	TGTGCCAGCAGCCCCCTTGGGTCCAGAAGGTACGAGCAGTACTTC
TRBV19	TRBD2	-	TRBJ2-1	CASSSTGTSLFYEQFF	TGTGCCAGTAGCAGTACCGGGACTAGCCTCTTCTATGAGCAGTTCTTC